This T cell receptor beta chain was observed in a study of ipilimumab plus nivolumab after autologous stem cell transplantation. Ipilimumab, 1 mg/kg, started 14 to 28 days after autologous transplant. Data came from immunoSEQ multiplex PCR; TCRdb stores just in-frame clones and leaves some out. This sample has 11,000 or so clones, with more than 65% found just once. The CDR3 consists of 14 residues. The V gene lost 1 base and the J gene lost 7 bases, with 10 bases spanning the gap. The V gene's germline CDR1 is SEHNR and CDR2 FQNEAQ (reference sequence). The receptor was derived from a male donor with multiple myeloma. Sample: PBMCs, taken in a trial of ipilimumab plus nivolumab as post-transplant consolidation. The chain is built from TRBV7-9 and TRBJ1-4; D is undetermined. In DNA form, the CDR3 reads TGTGCCAGCAGCTTAGATGGGGTTGGTGAAAAACTGTTTTTT. Amino acids: CASSLDGVGEKLFF.